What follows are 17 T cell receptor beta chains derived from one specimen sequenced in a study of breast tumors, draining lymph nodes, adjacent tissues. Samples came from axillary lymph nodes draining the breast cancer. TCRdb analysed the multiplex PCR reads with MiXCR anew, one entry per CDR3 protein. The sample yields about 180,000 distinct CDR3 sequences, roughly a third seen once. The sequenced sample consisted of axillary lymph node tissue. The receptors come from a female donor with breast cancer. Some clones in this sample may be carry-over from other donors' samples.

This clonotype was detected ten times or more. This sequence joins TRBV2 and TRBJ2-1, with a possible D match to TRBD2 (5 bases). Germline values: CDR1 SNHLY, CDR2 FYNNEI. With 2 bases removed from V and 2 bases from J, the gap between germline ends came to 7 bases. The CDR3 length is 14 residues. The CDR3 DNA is TGTGCCAGCAGTGAACTAGCCCCCTACAATGAGCAGTTCTTC. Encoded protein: CASSELAPYNEQFF.

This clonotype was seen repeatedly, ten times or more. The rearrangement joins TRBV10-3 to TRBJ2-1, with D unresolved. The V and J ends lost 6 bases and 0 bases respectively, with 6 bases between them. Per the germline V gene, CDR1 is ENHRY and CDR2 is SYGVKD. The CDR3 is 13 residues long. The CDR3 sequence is CAISKYSYNEQFF. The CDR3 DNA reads TGTGCCATCAGCAAGTACTCCTACAATGAGCAGTTCTTC.

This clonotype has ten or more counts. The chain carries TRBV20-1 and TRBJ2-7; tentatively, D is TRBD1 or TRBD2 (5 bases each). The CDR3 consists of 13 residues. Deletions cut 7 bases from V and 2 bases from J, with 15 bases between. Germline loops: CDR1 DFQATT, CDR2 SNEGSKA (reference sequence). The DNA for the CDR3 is TGCAGTGGCATTGGGGACGGAACCTACGAGCAGTACTTC. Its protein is CSGIGDGTYEQYF.

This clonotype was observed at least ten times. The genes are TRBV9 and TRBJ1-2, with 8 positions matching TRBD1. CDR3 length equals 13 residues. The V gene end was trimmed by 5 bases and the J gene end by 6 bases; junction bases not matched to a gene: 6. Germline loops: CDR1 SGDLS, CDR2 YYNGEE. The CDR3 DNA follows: TGTGCCAGCAGGCTAGGACAGGGTGATGGCTACACCTTC. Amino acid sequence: CASRLGQGDGYTF.

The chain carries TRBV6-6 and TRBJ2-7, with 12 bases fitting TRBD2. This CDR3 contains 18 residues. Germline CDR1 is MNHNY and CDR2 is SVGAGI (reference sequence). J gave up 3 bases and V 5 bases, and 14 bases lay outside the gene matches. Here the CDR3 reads CASSHAGTSGWGLYEQYF. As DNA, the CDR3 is TGTGCCAGCAGTCACGCCGGGACTAGCGGGTGGGGGCTCTACGAGCAGTACTTC.

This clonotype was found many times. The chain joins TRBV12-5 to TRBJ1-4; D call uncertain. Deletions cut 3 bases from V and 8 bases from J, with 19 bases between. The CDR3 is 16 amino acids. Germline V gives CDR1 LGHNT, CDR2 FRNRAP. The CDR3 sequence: CASGLALGGGKEKLFF. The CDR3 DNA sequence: TGTGCTAGTGGTTTAGCCCTAGGTGGTGGGAAGGAAAAACTGTTTTTT.

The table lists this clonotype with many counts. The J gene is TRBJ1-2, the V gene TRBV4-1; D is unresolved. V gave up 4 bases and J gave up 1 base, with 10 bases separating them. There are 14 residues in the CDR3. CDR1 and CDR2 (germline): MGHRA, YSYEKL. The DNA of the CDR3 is TGCGCCAGCAGCCCGTCCTGGGGTAACTATGGCTACACCTTC. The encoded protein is CASSPSWGNYGYTF.

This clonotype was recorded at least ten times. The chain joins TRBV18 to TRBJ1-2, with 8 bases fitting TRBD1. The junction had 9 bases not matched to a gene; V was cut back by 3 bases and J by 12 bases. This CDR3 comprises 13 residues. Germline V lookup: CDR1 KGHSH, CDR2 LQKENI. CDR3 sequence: CASSPSYGQGNTF. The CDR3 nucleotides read TGTGCCAGCTCACCTTCCTACGGACAGGGAAACACCTTC.

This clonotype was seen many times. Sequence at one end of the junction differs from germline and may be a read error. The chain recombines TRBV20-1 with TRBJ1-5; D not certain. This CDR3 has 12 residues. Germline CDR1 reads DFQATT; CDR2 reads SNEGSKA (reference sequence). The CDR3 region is CNARYTNQPQHF. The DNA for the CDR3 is TGCAATGCTAGATACACCAATCAGCCCCAGCATTTT.

The CDR3 region is CSARVPGASSGYTF. In nucleotides, the CDR3 is TGCAGTGCTAGAGTGCCAGGGGCCTCCTCTGGCTACACCTTC. This chain uses TRBV20-1 with TRBJ1-2, with D possibly being TRBD1 (6 bases). The CDR3 extends over 14 amino acids. Germline CDR1 and CDR2: DFQATT and SNEGSKA (reference sequence). V was cut by 1 base and J by 7 bases, with 16 bases left in between.

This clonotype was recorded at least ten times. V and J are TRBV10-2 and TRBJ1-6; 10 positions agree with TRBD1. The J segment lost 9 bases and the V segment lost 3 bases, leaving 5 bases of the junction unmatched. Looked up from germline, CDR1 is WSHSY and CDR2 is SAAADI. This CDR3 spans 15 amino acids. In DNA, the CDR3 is TGCGCCAGCAGTGACGAGACAGGGGGCAGTTCACCCCTCCACTTT. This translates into CASSDETGGSSPLHF.

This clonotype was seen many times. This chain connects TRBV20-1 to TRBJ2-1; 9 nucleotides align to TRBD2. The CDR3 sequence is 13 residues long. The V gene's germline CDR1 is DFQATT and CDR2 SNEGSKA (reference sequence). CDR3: CSVGTSRNNEQFF. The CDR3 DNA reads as TGCAGCGTCGGGACTAGCCGAAACAATGAGCAGTTCTTC.

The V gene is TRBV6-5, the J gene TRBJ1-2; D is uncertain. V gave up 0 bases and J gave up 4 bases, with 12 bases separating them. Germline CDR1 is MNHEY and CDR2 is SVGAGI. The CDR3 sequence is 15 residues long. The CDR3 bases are TGTGCCAGCAGTTACTCGTCGCCCCAGGTCTATGGCTACACCTTC. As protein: CASSYSSPQVYGYTF.

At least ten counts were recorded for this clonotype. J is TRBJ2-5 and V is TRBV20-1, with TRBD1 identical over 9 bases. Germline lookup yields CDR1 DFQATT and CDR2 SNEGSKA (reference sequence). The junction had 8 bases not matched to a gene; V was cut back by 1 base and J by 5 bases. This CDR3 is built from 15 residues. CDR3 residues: CSARAAETGGETQYF. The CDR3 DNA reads TGCAGTGCTAGAGCTGCCGAGACAGGGGGTGAGACCCAGTACTTC.

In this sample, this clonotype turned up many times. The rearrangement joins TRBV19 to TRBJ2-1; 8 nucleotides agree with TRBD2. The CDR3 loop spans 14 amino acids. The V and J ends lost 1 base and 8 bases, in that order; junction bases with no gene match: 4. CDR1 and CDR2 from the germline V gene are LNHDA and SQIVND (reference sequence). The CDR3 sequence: CASSIVGTSHEQFF. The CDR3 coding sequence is TGTGCCAGTAGTATAGTTGGGACTAGTCATGAGCAGTTCTTC.

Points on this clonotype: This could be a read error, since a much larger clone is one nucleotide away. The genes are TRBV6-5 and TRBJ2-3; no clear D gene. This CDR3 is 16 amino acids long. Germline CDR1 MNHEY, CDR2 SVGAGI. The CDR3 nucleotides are TGTGCCAGCAGCCTGTTTTGGGTGCCCGCAACTGATATGCAGTATTTT. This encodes CASSLFWVPATDMQYF.

The CDR3 DNA follows: TGTGCCAGCAGCCAATTAGGGGGAGGCACTGAAGCTTTCTTT. Translated, it gives CASSQLGGGTEAFF. V usage is TRBV14 and J usage is TRBJ1-1; TRBD1 is a possible D gene (6 bases). This CDR3 comprises 14 residues. The V and J ends lost 2 bases and 4 bases respectively, with 11 bases between them. Germline assignment: CDR1 SGHDN and CDR2 FVKESK. Full variable domain (missing parts from reference TRBV14 and TRBJ1-1): EAGVTQFPSHSVIEKGQTVTLRCDPISGHDNLYWYRRVMGKEIKFLLHFVKESKQDESGMPNNRFLAERTGGTYSTLKVQPAELEDSGVYFCASSQLGGGTEAFFGQGTRLTVV.